This TCR beta chain was recorded in a study of shared clonotypes between healthy human individuals. The data were produced by immunoSEQ multiplex PCR, yet TCRdb's version contains in-frame clones alone and is incomplete. The sample gives 600,000 to 800,000 clones, 72% of which show up once; more than 1.5% is in the top ten. Only Caucasian adults living in Nashville, Tennessee made up the donor group. The CDR3 is 12 residues long. CDR1 and CDR2 from the germline V gene are SGHTA and FQGNSA. The clonotype was recovered from a woman under 40 in good health. The genes are TRBV7-2 and TRBJ2-5; no clear D. The J call may be mistaken, given a closer DNA end match to TRBJ2-7. Sequencing was performed on memory CD4+ T cells sorted from blood. Subset meaning: CD45RA-negative fraction. The CDR3 DNA follows: TGTGCCAGCACAAGGCAGTACTACGAGCAGTACTTC. It encodes CASTRQYYEQYF.